Following are 3 T cell receptor beta chains from one sample sequenced in a study of cytomegalovirus exposure and HLA in healthy donors. The PCR made use of 60 Vbeta and 13 Jbeta primers. Assay used: immunoSEQ multiplex PCR; TCRdb lists only in-frame clones, some missing. This sample has roughly 110,000 clones, with 60% to 80% found just once. The specimen was PBMCs. Receptors originate from a man between 18 and 35 years old in good health and CMV-seronegative.

This rearrangement joins TRBV6-1 to TRBJ1-2; D is ambiguous. The length of the CDR3 is 14 residues. Trimming removed 6 bases from V and 4 bases from J, with 15 bases in between. CDR1 and CDR2 from the germline V gene are MNHNS and SASEGT. In DNA form, the CDR3 reads TGTGCCAGCAGAGATGGATCTCGGGGCTATGGCTACACCTTC. Translated: CASRDGSRGYGYTF.

This clone appeared a few times. The chain combines TRBV5-1 with TRBJ2-1; D perhaps matches TRBD2 (5 bases). The germline gives CDR1 SGHRS, CDR2 YFSETQ. V lost 1 base to trimming and J lost 7 bases, with 6 bases between them. The CDR3 extends over 12 amino acids. The CDR3 here is CASSLPGNEQFF. CDR3 sequence (DNA): TGCGCCAGCAGCTTGCCGGGGAATGAGCAGTTCTTC.

The chain recombines TRBV28 with TRBJ1-5; D remains ambiguous. V lost 3 bases and J lost 1, with 7 bases in between. This CDR3 contains 14 residues. Looked up from germline, CDR1 is MDHEN and CDR2 is SYDVKM. Written as DNA, the CDR3 is TGTGCCAGCAGTTTTTGGCGGAGCAATCAGCCCCAGCATTTT. It encodes CASSFWRSNQPQHF.